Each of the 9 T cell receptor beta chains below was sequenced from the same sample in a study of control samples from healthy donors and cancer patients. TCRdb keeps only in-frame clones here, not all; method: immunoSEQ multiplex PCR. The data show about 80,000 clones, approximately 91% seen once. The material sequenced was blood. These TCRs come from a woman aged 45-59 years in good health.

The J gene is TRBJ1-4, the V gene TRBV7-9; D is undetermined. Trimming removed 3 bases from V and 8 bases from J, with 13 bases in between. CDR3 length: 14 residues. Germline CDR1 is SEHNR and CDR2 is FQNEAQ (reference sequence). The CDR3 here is CASSFFENWEKLFF. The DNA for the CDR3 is TGTGCCAGCAGCTTCTTCGAAAACTGGGAAAAACTGTTTTTT.

The CDR3 reads CASSPFGPADTQYF. Written as DNA, the CDR3 is TGTGCCAGCAGCCCCTTTGGGCCTGCAGATACGCAGTATTTT. This sequence joins TRBV3-1 (or the pseudogene TRBV3-2) and TRBJ2-3, with D hard to call. With 4 bases removed from V and 4 bases from J, the gap between germline ends came to 12 bases. CDR1 and CDR2 from the germline V gene are LGHDT and YNNKEL (reference sequence). This CDR3 comprises 14 residues.

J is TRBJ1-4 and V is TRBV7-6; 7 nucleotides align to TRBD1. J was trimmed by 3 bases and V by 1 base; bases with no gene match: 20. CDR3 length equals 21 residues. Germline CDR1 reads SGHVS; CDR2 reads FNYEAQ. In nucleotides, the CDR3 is TGTGCCAGCAGCTTAGAGAGCAGACAGGGCACAGGAGGCAGGGCTAATGAAAAACTGTTTTTT. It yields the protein CASSLESRQGTGGRANEKLFF.

DNA of the CDR3: TGTGCCAGCAGCTTGGCTTCGAAGGGATTCAGCTCTGGGGCCAACGTCCTGACTTTC. Its protein product is CASSLASKGFSSGANVLTF. V and J are TRBV5-6 and TRBJ2-6; D gene ambiguous. The CDR3 covers 19 residues. V lost 0 bases and J 0 bases, leaving 16 bases between the germline ends. Looked up from germline, CDR1 is SGHDT and CDR2 is YYEEEE.

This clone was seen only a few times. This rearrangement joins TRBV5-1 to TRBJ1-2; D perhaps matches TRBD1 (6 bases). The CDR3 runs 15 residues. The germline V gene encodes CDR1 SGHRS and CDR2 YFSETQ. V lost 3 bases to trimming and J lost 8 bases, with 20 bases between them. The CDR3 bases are TGCGCCAGCAGCTCGTTGACAGGCTACCTCCAAGGCTACACCTTC. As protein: CASSSLTGYLQGYTF.

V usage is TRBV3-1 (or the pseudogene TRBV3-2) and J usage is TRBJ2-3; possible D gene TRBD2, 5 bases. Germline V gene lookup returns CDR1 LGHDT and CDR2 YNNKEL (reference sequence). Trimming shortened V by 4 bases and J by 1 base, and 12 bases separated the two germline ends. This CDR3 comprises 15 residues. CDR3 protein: CASSLSRAGTDTQYF. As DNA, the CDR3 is TGTGCCAGCAGCCTATCAAGAGCGGGCACAGATACGCAGTATTTT.

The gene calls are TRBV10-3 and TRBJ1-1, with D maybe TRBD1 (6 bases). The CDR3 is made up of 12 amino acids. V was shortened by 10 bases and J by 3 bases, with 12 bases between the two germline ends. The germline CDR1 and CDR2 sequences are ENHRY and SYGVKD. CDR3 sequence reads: CATRDTYTEAFF. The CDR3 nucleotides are TGTGCCACCCGGGACACCTACACTGAAGCTTTCTTT.

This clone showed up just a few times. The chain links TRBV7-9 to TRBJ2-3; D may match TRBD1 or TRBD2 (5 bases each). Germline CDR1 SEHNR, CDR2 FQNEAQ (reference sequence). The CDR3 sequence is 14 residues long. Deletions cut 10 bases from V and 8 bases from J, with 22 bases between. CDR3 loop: CATGTDSSPSTQYF. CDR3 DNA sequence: TGTGCCACCGGGACGGATTCCTCTCCTTCTACGCAGTATTTT.

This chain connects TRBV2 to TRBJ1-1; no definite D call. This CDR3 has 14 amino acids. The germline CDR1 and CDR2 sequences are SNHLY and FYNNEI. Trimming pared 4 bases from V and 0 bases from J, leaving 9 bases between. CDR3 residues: CASSVQYMNTEAFF. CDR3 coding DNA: TGTGCCAGCAGTGTGCAGTACATGAACACTGAAGCTTTCTTT.